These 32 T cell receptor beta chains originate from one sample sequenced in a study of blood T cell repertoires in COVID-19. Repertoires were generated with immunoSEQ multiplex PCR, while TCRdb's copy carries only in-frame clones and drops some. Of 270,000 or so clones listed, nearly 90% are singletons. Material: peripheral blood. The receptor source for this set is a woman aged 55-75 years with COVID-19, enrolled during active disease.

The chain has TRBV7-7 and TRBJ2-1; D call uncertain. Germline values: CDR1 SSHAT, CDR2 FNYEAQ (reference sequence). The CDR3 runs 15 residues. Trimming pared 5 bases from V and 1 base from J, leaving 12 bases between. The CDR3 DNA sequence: TGTGCCAGCAGCCCCGGCAGAGGTTCCTACAATGAGCAGTTCTTC. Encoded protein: CASSPGRGSYNEQFF.

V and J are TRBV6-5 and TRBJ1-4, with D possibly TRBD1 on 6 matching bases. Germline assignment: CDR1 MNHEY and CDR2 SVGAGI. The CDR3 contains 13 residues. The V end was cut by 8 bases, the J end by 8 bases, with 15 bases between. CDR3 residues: CASQTGPYEKLFF. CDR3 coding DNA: TGTGCCAGCCAGACAGGTCCCTACGAAAAACTGTTTTTT.

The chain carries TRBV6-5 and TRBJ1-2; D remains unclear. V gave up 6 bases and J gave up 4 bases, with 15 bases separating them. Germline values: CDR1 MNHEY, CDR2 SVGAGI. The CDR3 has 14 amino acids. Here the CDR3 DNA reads TGTGCCAGCAGGACATCCGGGAGGTTCTATGGCTACACCTTC. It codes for CASRTSGRFYGYTF.

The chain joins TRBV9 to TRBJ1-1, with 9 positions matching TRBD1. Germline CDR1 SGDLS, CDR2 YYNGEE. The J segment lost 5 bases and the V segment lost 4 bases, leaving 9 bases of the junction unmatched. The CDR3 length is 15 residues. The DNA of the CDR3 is TGTGCCAGCAGCCCCATGGGACAGGGCGCAACTGAAGCTTTCTTT. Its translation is CASSPMGQGATEAFF.

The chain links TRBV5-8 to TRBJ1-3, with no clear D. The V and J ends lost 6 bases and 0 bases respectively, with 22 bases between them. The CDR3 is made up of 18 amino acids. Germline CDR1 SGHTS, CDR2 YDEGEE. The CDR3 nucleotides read TGTGCCAGCACGGAGCCCCTCGGGAGGACCTCCTCTGGAAACACCATATATTTT. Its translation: CASTEPLGRTSSGNTIYF.

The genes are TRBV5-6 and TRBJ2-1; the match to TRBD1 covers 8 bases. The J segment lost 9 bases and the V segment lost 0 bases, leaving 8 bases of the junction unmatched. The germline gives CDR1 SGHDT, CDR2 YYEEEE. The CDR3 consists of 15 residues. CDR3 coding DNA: TGTGCCAGCAGCTTGGCAGGGGGCATAAGAAGTGAGCAGTTCTTC. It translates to CASSLAGGIRSEQFF. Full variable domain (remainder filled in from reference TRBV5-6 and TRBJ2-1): DAGVTQSPTHLIKTRGQQVTLRCSPKSGHDTVSWYQQALGQGPQFIFQYYEEEERQRGNFPDRFSGHQFPNYSSELNVNALLLGDSALYLCASSLAGGIRSEQFFGPGTRLTVL.

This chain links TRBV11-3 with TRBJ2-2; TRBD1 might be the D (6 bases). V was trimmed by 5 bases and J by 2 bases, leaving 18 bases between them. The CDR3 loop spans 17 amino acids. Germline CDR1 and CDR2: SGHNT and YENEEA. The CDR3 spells CASSPLNQGLNTGELFF. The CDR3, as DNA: TGTGCCAGCAGCCCTTTGAATCAGGGGCTTAACACCGGGGAGCTGTTTTTT. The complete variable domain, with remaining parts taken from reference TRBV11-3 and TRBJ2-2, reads EAGVVQSPRYKIIEKKQPVAFWCNPISGHNTLYWYLQNLGQGPELLIRYENEEAVDDSQLPKDRFSAERLKGVDSTLKIQPAELGDSAVYLCASSPLNQGLNTGELFFGEGSRLTVL.

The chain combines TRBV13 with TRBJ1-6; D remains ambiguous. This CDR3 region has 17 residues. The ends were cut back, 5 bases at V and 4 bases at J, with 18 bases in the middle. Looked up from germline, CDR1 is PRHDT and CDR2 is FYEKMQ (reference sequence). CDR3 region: CASSLVRGMGYNSPLHF. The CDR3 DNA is TGTGCCAGCAGCCTAGTCAGAGGGATGGGGTATAATTCACCCCTCCACTTT.

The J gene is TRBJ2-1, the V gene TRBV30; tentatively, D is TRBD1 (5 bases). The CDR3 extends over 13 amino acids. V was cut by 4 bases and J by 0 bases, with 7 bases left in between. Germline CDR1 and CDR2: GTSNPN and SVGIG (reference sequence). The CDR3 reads CAWTGSSYNEQFF. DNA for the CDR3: TGTGCCTGGACAGGGTCCTCCTACAATGAGCAGTTCTTC.

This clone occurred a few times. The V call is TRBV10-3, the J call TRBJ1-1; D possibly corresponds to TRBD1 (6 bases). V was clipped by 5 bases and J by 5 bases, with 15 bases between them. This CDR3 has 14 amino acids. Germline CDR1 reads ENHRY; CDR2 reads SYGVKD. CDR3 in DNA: TGTGCCATCAGTCGGGAGGGGGAAGAAACTGAAGCTTTCTTT. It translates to CAISREGEETEAFF.

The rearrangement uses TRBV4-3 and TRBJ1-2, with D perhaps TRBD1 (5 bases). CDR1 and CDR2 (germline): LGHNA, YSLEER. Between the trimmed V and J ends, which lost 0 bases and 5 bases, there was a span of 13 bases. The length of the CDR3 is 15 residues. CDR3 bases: TGCGCCAGCAGCCAAGATTCAGGGCTGTGGTATGGCTACACCTTC. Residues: CASSQDSGLWYGYTF.

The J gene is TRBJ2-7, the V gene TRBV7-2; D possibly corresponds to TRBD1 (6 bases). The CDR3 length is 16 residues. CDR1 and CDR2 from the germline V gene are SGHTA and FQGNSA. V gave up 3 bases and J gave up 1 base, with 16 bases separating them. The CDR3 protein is CASSLGPGAVSYEQYF. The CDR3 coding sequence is TGTGCCAGCAGCTTGGGACCAGGGGCGGTATCCTACGAGCAGTACTTC. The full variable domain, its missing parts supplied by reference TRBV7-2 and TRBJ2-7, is GAGVSQSPSNKVTEKGKDVELRCDPISGHTALYWYRQSLGQGLEFLIYFQGNSAPDKSGLPSDRFSAERTGGSVSTLTIQRTQQEDSAVYLCASSLGPGAVSYEQYFGPGTRLTVT.

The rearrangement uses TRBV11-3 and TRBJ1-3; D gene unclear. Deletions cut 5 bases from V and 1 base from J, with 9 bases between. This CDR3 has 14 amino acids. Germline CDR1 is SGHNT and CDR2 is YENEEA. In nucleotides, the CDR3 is TGTGCCAGCAGCAATACAAGATCTGGAAACACCATATATTTT. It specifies CASSNTRSGNTIYF.

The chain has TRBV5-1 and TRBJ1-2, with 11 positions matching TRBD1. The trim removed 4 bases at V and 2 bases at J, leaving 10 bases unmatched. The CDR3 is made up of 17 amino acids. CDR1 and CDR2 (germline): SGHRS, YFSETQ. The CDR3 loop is CASSPGQGARRNYGYTF. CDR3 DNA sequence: TGCGCCAGCAGCCCTGGACAGGGGGCGAGAAGGAACTATGGCTACACCTTC.

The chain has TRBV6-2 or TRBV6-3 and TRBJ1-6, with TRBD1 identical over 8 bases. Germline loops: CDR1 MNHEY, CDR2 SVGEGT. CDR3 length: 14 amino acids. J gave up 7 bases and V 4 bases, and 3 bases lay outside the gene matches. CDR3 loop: CASSSTGENSPLHF. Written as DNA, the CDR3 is TGTGCCAGCAGTTCGACAGGGGAAAATTCACCCCTCCACTTT.

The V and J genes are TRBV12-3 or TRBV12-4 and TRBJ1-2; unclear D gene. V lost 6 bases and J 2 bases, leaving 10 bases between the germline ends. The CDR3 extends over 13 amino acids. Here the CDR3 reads CASSQTANYGYTF. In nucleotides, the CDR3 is TGTGCCAGCAGCCAAACAGCAAACTATGGCTACACCTTC.

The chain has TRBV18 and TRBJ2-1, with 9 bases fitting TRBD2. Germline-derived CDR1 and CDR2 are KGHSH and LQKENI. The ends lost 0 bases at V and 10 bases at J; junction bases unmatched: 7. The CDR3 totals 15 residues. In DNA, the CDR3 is TGTGCCAGCTCACCACCGTTGCGGGGGGGCTCGGAGCAGTTCTTC. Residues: CASSPPLRGGSEQFF.

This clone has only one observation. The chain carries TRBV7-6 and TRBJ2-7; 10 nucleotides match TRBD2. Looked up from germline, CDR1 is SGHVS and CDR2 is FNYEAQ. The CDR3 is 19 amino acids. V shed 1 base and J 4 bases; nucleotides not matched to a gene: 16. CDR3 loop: CASSLGGPSGGLGGYEQYF. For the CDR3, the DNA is TGTGCCAGCAGCTTAGGAGGTCCTAGCGGGGGCCTCGGTGGGTACGAGCAGTACTTC. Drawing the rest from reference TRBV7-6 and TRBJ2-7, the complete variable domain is GAGVSQSPRYKVTKRGQDVALRCDPISGHVSLYWYRQALGQGPEFLTYFNYEAQQDKSGLPNDRFSAERPEGSISTLTIQRTEQRDSAMYRCASSLGGPSGGLGGYEQYFGPGTRLTVT.

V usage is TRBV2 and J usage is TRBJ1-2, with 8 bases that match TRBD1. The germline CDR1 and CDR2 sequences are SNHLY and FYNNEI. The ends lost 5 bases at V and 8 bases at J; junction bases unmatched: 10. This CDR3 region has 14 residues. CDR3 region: CASSQAQGAWGYTF. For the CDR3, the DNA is TGTGCCAGCAGTCAGGCCCAGGGGGCGTGGGGCTACACCTTC.

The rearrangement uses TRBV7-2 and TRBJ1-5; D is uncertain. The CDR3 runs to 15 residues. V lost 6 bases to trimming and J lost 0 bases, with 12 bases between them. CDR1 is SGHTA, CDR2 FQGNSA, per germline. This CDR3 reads CASSYRTDSNQPQHF. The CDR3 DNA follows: TGTGCCAGCAGTTACCGCACAGATAGCAATCAGCCCCAGCATTTT.

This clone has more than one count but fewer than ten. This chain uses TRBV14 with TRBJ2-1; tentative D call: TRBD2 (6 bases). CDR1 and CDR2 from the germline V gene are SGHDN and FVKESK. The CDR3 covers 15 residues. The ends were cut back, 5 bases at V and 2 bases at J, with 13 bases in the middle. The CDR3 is CASSEPGLTYNEQFF. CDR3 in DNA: TGTGCCAGCAGCGAACCGGGACTCACCTACAATGAGCAGTTCTTC.

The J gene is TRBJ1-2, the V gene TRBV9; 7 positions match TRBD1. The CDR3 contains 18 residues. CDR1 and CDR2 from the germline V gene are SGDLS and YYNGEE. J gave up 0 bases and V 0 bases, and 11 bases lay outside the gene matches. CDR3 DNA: TGTGCCAGCAGCGTAGACCCAGGGGGGATGACAGCTAACTATGGCTACACCTTC. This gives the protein CASSVDPGGMTANYGYTF.

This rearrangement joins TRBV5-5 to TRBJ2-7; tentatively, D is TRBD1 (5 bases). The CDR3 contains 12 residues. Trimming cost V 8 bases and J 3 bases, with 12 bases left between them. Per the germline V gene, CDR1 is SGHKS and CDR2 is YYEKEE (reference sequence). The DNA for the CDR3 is TGTGCCAGTGGATGGGGCAGCTACGAGCAGTACTTC. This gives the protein CASGWGSYEQYF.

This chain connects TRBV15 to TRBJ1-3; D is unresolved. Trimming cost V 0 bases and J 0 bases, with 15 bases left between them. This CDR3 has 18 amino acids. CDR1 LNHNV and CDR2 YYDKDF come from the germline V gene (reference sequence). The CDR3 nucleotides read TGTGCCACCAGCAGAGAAGGTGACATGCCCTTCTCTGGAAACACCATATATTTT. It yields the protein CATSREGDMPFSGNTIYF. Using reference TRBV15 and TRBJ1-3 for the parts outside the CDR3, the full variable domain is DAMVIQNPRYQVTQFGKPVTLSCSQTLNHNVMYWYQQKSSQAPKLLFHYYDKDFNNEADTPDNFQSRRPNTSFCFLDIRSPGLGDTAMYLCATSREGDMPFSGNTIYFGEGSWLTVV.

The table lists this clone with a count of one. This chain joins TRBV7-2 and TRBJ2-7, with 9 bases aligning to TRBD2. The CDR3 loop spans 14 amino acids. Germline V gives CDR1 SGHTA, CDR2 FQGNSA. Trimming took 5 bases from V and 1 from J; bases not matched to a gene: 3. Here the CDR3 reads CASSLTSGSYEQYF. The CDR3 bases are TGTGCCAGCAGCCTAACTAGCGGGTCCTACGAGCAGTACTTC.

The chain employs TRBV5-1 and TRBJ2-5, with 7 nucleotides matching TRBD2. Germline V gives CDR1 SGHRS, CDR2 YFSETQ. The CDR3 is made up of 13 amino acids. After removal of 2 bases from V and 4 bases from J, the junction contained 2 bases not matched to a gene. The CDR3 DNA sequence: TGCGCCAGCAGCTTTCCGGGGGGAGAGACCCAGTACTTC. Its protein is CASSFPGGETQYF.

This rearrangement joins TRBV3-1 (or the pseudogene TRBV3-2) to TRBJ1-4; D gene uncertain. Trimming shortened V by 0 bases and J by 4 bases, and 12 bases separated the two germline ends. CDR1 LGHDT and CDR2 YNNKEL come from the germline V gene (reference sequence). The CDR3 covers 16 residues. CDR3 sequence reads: CASSQDAPTVNEKLFF. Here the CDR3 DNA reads TGTGCCAGCAGCCAAGATGCCCCCACAGTTAATGAAAAACTGTTTTTT.

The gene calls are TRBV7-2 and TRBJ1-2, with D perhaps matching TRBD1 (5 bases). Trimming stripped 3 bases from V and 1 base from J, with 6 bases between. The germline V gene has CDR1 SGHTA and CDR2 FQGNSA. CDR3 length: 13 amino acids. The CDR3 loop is CASSLTDNYGYTF. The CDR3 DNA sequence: TGTGCCAGCAGCTTGACAGATAACTATGGCTACACCTTC.

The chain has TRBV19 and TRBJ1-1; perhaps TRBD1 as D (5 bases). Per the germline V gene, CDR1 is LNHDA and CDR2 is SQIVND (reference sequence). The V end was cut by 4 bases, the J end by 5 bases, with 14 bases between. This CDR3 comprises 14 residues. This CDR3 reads CASSNRQDGTEAFF. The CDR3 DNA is TGTGCCAGTAGTAACAGGCAAGATGGTACTGAAGCTTTCTTT.

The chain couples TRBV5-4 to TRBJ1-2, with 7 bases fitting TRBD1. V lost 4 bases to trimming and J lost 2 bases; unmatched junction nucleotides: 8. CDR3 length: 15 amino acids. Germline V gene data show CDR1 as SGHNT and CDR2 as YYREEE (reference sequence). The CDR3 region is CASSQGTAANYGYTF. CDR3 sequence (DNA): TGTGCCAGCAGCCAAGGGACAGCCGCCAACTATGGCTACACCTTC.

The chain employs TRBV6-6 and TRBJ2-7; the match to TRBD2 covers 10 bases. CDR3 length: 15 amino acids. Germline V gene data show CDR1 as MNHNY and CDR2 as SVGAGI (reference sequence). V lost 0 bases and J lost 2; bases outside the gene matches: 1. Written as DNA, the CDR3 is TGTGCCAGCAGTTACTCGAGCGGGGGGGCCTACGAGCAGTACTTC. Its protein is CASSYSSGGAYEQYF.

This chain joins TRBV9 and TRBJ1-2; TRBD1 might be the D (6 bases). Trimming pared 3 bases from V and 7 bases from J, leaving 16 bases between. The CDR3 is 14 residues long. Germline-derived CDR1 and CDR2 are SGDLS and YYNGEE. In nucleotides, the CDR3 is TGTGCCAGCAGCGAGATACACAGGGAAGGTGGCTACACCTTC. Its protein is CASSEIHREGGYTF. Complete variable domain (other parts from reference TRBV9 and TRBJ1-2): DSGVTQTPKHLITATGQRVTLRCSPRSGDLSVYWYQQSLDQGLQFLIQYYNGEERAKGNILERFSAQQFPDLHSELNLSSLELGDSALYFCASSEIHREGGYTFGSGTRLTVV.